Shown below are 2 T cell receptor beta chains from a single sample sequenced in a study of blood T cells in healthy people across ages. For the second PCR, which ran for about 7 to 11 cycles, a sample-barcoded 5' primer and a J-beta primer mix were used. TCRdb reanalysed the 5' RACE reads using MiXCR and keeps one entry per CDR3 protein. This sample yields about 780,000 distinct CDR3 sequences, of which around 50% are seen a single time; over 15% belongs to the top ten. The specimen sequenced was blood. Receptors originate from a man older than 75 in good health.

V and J are TRBV5-1 and TRBJ2-3; 8 bases are a match to TRBD2. The germline V gene encodes CDR1 SGHRS and CDR2 YFSETQ. The CDR3 loop spans 16 amino acids. J was trimmed by 2 bases and V by 1 base; bases with no gene match: 6. Here the CDR3 reads CASSLLLSGDTDTQYF. In nucleotides, the CDR3 is TGCGCCAGCAGCTTGCTCCTTAGCGGGGACACAGATACGCAGTATTTT.

This clonotype was observed a few times. The chain links TRBV20-1 to TRBJ1-5; D unresolved. V was cut by 3 bases and J by 3 bases, with 6 bases left in between. Germline loops: CDR1 DFQATT, CDR2 SNEGSKA (reference sequence). The CDR3 has 12 amino acids. The CDR3 region has the DNA TGCAGTGCTAGGACCGCCAATCAGCCCCAGCATTTT. Protein sequence: CSARTANQPQHF.